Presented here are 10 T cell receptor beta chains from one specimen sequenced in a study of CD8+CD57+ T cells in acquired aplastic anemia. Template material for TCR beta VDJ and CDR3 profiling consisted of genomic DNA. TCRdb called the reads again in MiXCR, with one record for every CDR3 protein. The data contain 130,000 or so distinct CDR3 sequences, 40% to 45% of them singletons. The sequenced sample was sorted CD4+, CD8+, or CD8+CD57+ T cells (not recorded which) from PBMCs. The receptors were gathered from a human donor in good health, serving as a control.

In DNA, the CDR3 is TGTGCCTGGGGAGGGACCTTTTACGAGCAGTACTTC. Amino acid sequence: CAWGGTFYEQYF. The chain carries TRBV30 and TRBJ2-7, with D maybe TRBD2 (6 bases). Between the trimmed V and J ends, which lost 5 bases and 4 bases, there was a span of 12 bases. The CDR3 contains 12 residues. CDR1 is GTSNPN, CDR2 SVGIG, per germline (reference sequence).

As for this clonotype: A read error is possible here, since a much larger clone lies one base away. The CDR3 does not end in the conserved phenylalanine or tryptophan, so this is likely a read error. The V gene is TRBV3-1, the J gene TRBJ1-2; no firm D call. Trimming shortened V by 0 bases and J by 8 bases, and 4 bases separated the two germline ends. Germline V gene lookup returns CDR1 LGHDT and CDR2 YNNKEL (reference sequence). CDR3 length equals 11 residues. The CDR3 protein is CASSQDGGYTS. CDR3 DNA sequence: TGTGCCAGCAGCCAAGATGGCGGCTACACCTCC.

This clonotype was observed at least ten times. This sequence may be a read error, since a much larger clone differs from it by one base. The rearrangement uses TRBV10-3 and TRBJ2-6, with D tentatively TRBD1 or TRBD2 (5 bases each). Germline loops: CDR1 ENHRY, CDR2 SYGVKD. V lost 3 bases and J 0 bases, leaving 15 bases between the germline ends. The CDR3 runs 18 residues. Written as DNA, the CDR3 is TGTGCCATCAGTGAATGGGACGGCCTTCGCTCTGGGGCCAACGTCCTGACTTTC. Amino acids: CAISEWDGLRSGANVLTF.

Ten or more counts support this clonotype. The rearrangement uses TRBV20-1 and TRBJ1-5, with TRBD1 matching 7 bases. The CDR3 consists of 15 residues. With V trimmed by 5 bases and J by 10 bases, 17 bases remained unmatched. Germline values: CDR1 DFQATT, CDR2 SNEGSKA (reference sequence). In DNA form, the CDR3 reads TGCAGTGCTCAGGCGGAGGGGGCAATGGGTCGCCCCCAGCATTTT. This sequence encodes CSAQAEGAMGRPQHF.

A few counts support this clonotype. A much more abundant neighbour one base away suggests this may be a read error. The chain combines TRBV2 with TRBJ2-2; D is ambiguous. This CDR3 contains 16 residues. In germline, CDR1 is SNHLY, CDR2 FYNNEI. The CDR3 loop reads CASTKGDHLNPGELFF. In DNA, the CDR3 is TGTGCCAGCACCAAAGGAGACCACCTGAACCCCGGGGAGCTGTTTTTT.

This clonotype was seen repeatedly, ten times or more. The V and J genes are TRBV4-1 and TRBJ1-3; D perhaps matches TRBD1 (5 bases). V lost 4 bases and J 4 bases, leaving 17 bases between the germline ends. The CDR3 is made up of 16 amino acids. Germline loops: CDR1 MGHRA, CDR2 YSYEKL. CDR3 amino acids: CASSPQRGSGGNTIYF. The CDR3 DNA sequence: TGCGCCAGCAGCCCCCAGCGGGGGTCGGGAGGAAACACCATATATTTT.

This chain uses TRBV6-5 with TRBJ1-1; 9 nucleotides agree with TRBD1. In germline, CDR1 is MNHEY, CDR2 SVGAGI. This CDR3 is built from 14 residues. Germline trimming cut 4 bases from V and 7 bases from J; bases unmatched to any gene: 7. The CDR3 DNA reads TGTGCCAGCAGTTGCGGACAGGGGATTAATGAAGCTTTCTTT. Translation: CASSCGQGINEAFF.

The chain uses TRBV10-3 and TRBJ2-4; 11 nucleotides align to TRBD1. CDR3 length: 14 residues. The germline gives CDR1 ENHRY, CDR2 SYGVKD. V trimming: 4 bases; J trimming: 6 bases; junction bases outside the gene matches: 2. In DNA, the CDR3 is TGTGCCATCAGTGGCGGACAGGGGGCAAACATTCAGTACTTC. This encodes CAISGGQGANIQYF.

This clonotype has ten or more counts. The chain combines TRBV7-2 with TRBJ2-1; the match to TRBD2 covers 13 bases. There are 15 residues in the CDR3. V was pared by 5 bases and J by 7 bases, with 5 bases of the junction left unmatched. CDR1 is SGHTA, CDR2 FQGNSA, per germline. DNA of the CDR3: TGTGCCAGCAGCCGGACTAGCGGGGGCTGGAATGAGCAGTTCTTC. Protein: CASSRTSGGWNEQFF.

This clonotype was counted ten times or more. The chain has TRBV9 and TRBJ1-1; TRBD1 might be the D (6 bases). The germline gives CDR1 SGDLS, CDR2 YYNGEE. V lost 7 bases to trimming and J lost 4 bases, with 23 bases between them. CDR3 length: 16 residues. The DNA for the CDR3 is TGTGCCAGCCGAATAACGAGTCTGGGGGCCAGCACTGAAGCTTTCTTT. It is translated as CASRITSLGASTEAFF.